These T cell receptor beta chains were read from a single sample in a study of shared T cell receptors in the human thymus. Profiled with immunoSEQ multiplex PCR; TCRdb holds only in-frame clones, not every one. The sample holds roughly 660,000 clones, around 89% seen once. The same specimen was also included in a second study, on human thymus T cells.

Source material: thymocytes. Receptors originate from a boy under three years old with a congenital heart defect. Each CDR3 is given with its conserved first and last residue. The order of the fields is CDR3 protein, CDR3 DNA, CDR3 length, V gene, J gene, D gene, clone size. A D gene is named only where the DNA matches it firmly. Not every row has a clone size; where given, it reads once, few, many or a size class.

CDR3aa: CATSPFRAGELFF
CDR3nt: TGTGCCACCAGCCCCTTCCGGGCCGGGGAGCTGTTTTTT
len: 13
v_gene: TRBV15
j_gene: TRBJ2-2
d_gene: NA
abundance: NA

CDR3aa: CASTGGPLAGRNTQYF
CDR3nt: TGTGCCAGCACTGGGGGACCCCTAGCGGGACGAAATACGCAGTATTTT
len: 16
v_gene: TRBV6-6
j_gene: TRBJ2-3
d_gene: TRBD2
abundance: NA

CDR3aa: CASSSSVRGLSYEQYF
CDR3nt: TGTGCCAGCAGTTCCTCGGTCAGGGGCCTTTCCTACGAGCAGTACTTC
len: 16
v_gene: TRBV27
j_gene: TRBJ2-7
d_gene: NA
abundance: NA

CDR3aa: CSARVWAGKFF
CDR3nt: TGCAGTGCTAGAGTCTGGGCCGGCAAGTTCTTC
len: 11
v_gene: TRBV20-1
j_gene: TRBJ2-1
d_gene: NA
abundance: NA

CDR3aa: CASSAGQGALGNQPQHF
CDR3nt: TGTGCCAGCAGCGCAGGACAGGGGGCATTGGGAAATCAGCCCCAGCATTTT
len: 17
v_gene: TRBV7-2
j_gene: TRBJ1-5
d_gene: TRBD1
abundance: NA

CDR3aa: CASSQDPPSVYNEQFF
CDR3nt: TGCGCCAGCAGCCAAGATCCGCCTAGCGTTTACAATGAGCAGTTCTTC
len: 16
v_gene: TRBV4-1
j_gene: TRBJ2-1
d_gene: NA
abundance: NA

CDR3aa: CASSQRGKREVGNEQFF
CDR3nt: TGTGCCAGCAGCCAGAGGGGGAAGCGGGAGGTCGGCAATGAGCAGTTCTTC
len: 17
v_gene: TRBV4-2
j_gene: TRBJ2-1
d_gene: TRBD2
abundance: NA

CDR3aa: CASSLATGNYGYTF
CDR3nt: TGTGCCAGCAGTTTAGCGACAGGGAACTATGGCTACACCTTC
len: 14
v_gene: TRBV28
j_gene: TRBJ1-2
d_gene: TRBD1
abundance: NA

CDR3aa: CASSSRGPNEKLFF
CDR3nt: TGCGCCAGCAGCTCCAGGGGCCCTAATGAAAAACTGTTTTTT
len: 14
v_gene: TRBV5-1
j_gene: TRBJ1-4
d_gene: NA
abundance: NA

CDR3aa: CASSLRADYEQYF
CDR3nt: TGTGCCAGCAGTTTACGTGCAGATTACGAGCAGTACTTC
len: 13
v_gene: TRBV28
j_gene: TRBJ2-7
d_gene: NA
abundance: NA

CDR3aa: CASSERFRRPQETQYF
CDR3nt: TGTGCCAGCAGTGAACGGTTCAGGCGCCCTCAAGAGACCCAGTACTTC
len: 16
v_gene: TRBV6-1
j_gene: TRBJ2-5
d_gene: NA
abundance: NA

CDR3aa: CATSRGHTPYEQYF
CDR3nt: TGTGCCACCAGCAGAGGGCACACACCCTACGAGCAGTACTTC
len: 14
v_gene: TRBV15
j_gene: TRBJ2-7
d_gene: NA
abundance: NA

CDR3aa: CASSFPDPPRGFYEQYF
CDR3nt: TGTGCCAGCAGCTTCCCGGACCCTCCCAGGGGTTTCTACGAGCAGTACTTC
len: 17
v_gene: TRBV7-2
j_gene: TRBJ2-7
d_gene: NA
abundance: NA

CDR3aa: CATEERGLLSYEQYF
CDR3nt: TGTGCCACAGAGGAGCGGGGATTACTCTCTTACGAGCAGTACTTC
len: 15
v_gene: TRBV2
j_gene: TRBJ2-7
d_gene: TRBD2
abundance: NA

CDR3aa: CASGGVSYGYTF
CDR3nt: TGCGCCAGTGGCGGGGTGAGCTATGGCTACACCTTC
len: 12
v_gene: TRBV23-1
j_gene: TRBJ1-2
d_gene: NA
abundance: NA

CDR3aa: CASSYRGLASGEQYF
CDR3nt: TGTGCCAGCAGCTACCGAGGACTAGCGTCGGGCGAGCAGTACTTC
len: 15
v_gene: TRBV13
j_gene: TRBJ2-7
d_gene: TRBD2
abundance: NA

CDR3aa: CASSKQGAAGANVLTF
CDR3nt: TGTGCCAGCAGTAAACAGGGGGCCGCTGGGGCCAACGTCCTGACTTTC
len: 16
v_gene: TRBV7-2
j_gene: TRBJ2-6
d_gene: TRBD1
abundance: few

CDR3aa: CASTADRVSNQPQHF
CDR3nt: TGTGCCAGCACTGCGGACAGGGTTAGCAATCAGCCCCAGCATTTT
len: 15
v_gene: TRBV2
j_gene: TRBJ1-5
d_gene: TRBD1
abundance: NA

CDR3aa: CASSPRLSGRSYEQYF
CDR3nt: TGTGCCAGCTCACCAAGACTGTCAGGGCGCTCCTACGAGCAGTACTTC
len: 16
v_gene: TRBV18
j_gene: TRBJ2-7
d_gene: NA
abundance: NA

CDR3aa: CSVQYGTGAYEQYF
CDR3nt: TGCAGCGTACAATACGGGACAGGGGCTTACGAGCAGTACTTC
len: 14
v_gene: TRBV29-1
j_gene: TRBJ2-7
d_gene: TRBD1
abundance: NA

CDR3aa: CATSRYWDRGGNQPQHF
CDR3nt: TGTGCCACCAGCAGATACTGGGACCGTGGGGGGAATCAGCCCCAGCATTTT
len: 17
v_gene: TRBV15
j_gene: TRBJ1-5
d_gene: NA
abundance: NA

CDR3aa: CASSQAQGAAYEQYF
CDR3nt: TGCGCCAGCAGCCAGGCCCAGGGGGCGGCCTACGAGCAGTACTTC
len: 15
v_gene: TRBV4-1
j_gene: TRBJ2-7
d_gene: TRBD1
abundance: once

CDR3aa: CASSQGTSGRDTQYF
CDR3nt: TGCGCCAGCAGCCAGGGGACTAGCGGGAGAGATACGCAGTATTTT
len: 15
v_gene: TRBV4-3
j_gene: TRBJ2-3
d_gene: TRBD2
abundance: NA

CDR3aa: CASSYSGGHREKLFF
CDR3nt: TGTGCCAGCAGTTACTCGGGGGGGCATCGGGAAAAACTGTTTTTT
len: 15
v_gene: TRBV6-5
j_gene: TRBJ1-4
d_gene: NA
abundance: once

CDR3aa: CASSPLQGSPSEQYF
CDR3nt: TGTGCCAGCTCACCCTTACAGGGGTCCCCCTCCGAGCAGTACTTC
len: 15
v_gene: TRBV18
j_gene: TRBJ2-7
d_gene: TRBD1
abundance: once

CDR3aa: CASGRAGSNQPQHF
CDR3nt: TGTGCCAGTGGGAGGGCCGGGAGCAATCAGCCCCAGCATTTT
len: 14
v_gene: TRBV27
j_gene: TRBJ1-5
d_gene: NA
abundance: NA

CDR3aa: CASRTPGEVYEQYF
CDR3nt: TGTGCCAGCAGAACCCCGGGTGAGGTCTACGAGCAGTACTTC
len: 14
v_gene: TRBV6-5
j_gene: TRBJ2-7
d_gene: NA
abundance: NA

CDR3aa: CASSSAGDRGITEAFF
CDR3nt: TGTGCCAGCAGTTCGGCGGGGGACAGGGGAATCACTGAAGCTTTCTTT
len: 16
v_gene: TRBV5-4
j_gene: TRBJ1-1
d_gene: TRBD1
abundance: NA

CDR3aa: CASSPTGAYEQYF
CDR3nt: TGTGCCAGCAGCCCCACAGGGGCCTACGAGCAGTACTTC
len: 13
v_gene: TRBV7-2
j_gene: TRBJ2-7
d_gene: TRBD1
abundance: NA

CDR3aa: CASFGLAGGTYEQYF
CDR3nt: TGCGCCAGCTTCGGGCTAGCGGGAGGGACCTACGAGCAGTACTTC
len: 15
v_gene: TRBV5-1
j_gene: TRBJ2-7
d_gene: TRBD2
abundance: NA

CDR3aa: CASSLAFSSPGGSSTDTQYF
CDR3nt: TGCGCCAGCAGCTTGGCATTCTCCAGCCCAGGCGGGAGCAGCACAGATACGCAGTATTTT
len: 20
v_gene: TRBV5-1
j_gene: TRBJ2-3
d_gene: TRBD2
abundance: NA

CDR3aa: CSARGGTRKYF
CDR3nt: TGCAGTGCTAGGGGTGGGACTAGGAAGTATTTT
len: 11
v_gene: TRBV20-1
j_gene: TRBJ2-3
d_gene: TRBD2
abundance: NA

CDR3aa: CASSAASGQETQYF
CDR3nt: TGTGCCAGCAGTGCGGCTAGCGGGCAAGAGACCCAGTACTTC
len: 14
v_gene: TRBV6-1
j_gene: TRBJ2-5
d_gene: TRBD2
abundance: NA

CDR3aa: CASSPTEGSGRIDEQFF
CDR3nt: TGTGCCAGCAGCCCGACTGAGGGTAGCGGGAGAATCGATGAGCAGTTCTTC
len: 17
v_gene: TRBV11-3
j_gene: TRBJ2-1
d_gene: TRBD2
abundance: NA

CDR3aa: CASILARENEQFF
CDR3nt: TGTGCCAGCATCTTGGCCCGGGAGAATGAGCAGTTCTTC
len: 13
v_gene: TRBV28
j_gene: TRBJ2-1
d_gene: NA
abundance: NA

CDR3aa: CASSQDPSGRAHEEQYF
CDR3nt: TGCGCCAGCAGCCAAGATCCGAGCGGGAGGGCCCACGAAGAGCAGTACTTC
len: 17
v_gene: TRBV4-3
j_gene: TRBJ2-7
d_gene: TRBD2
abundance: NA

CDR3aa: CASIWGPPYEQYF
CDR3nt: TGTGCCAGCATCTGGGGGCCGCCCTACGAGCAGTACTTC
len: 13
v_gene: TRBV6-9
j_gene: TRBJ2-7
d_gene: NA
abundance: NA

CDR3aa: CASSLSGLAYNEQFF
CDR3nt: TGTGCCAGCAGTTTATCGGGACTAGCGTACAATGAGCAGTTCTTC
len: 15
v_gene: TRBV27
j_gene: TRBJ2-1
d_gene: TRBD2
abundance: NA

CDR3aa: CASSLGGREGRYNEQFF
CDR3nt: TGTGCCAGCAGCTTGGGCGGGCGGGAGGGACGATACAATGAGCAGTTCTTC
len: 17
v_gene: TRBV5-6
j_gene: TRBJ2-1
d_gene: TRBD2
abundance: NA

CDR3aa: CASSFSGLGTYEQYF
CDR3nt: TGTGCCAGCAGTTTTTCGGGACTAGGTACCTACGAGCAGTACTTC
len: 15
v_gene: TRBV27
j_gene: TRBJ2-7
d_gene: TRBD2
abundance: NA

CDR3aa: CASSREHETQYF
CDR3nt: TGTGCCAGCAGCCGGGAGCACGAGACCCAGTACTTC
len: 12
v_gene: TRBV6-1
j_gene: TRBJ2-5
d_gene: NA
abundance: few

CDR3aa: CASSPDQGVGGELFF
CDR3nt: TGTGCCAGCAGCCCAGACCAGGGGGTTGGCGGGGAGCTGTTTTTT
len: 15
v_gene: TRBV13
j_gene: TRBJ2-2
d_gene: TRBD1
abundance: NA

CDR3aa: CASSARKGGTEAFF
CDR3nt: TGTGCCAGCAGCGCCCGTAAAGGAGGGACTGAAGCTTTCTTT
len: 14
v_gene: TRBV2
j_gene: TRBJ1-1
d_gene: NA
abundance: NA

CDR3aa: CASNRGPHQPQHF
CDR3nt: TGTGCCAGCAACAGGGGGCCCCATCAGCCCCAGCATTTT
len: 13
v_gene: TRBV5-8
j_gene: TRBJ1-5
d_gene: TRBD1
abundance: NA

CDR3aa: CASSLPGQGDREQYF
CDR3nt: TGTGCCAGCAGTTTACCGGGACAGGGGGATCGCGAGCAGTACTTC
len: 15
v_gene: TRBV27
j_gene: TRBJ2-7
d_gene: TRBD1
abundance: NA

CDR3aa: CASRCSRDRSSTNEKLFF
CDR3nt: TGTGCCAGCAGGTGCTCCCGGGACAGGTCCTCAACTAATGAAAAACTGTTTTTT
len: 18
v_gene: TRBV7-9
j_gene: TRBJ1-4
d_gene: TRBD1
abundance: once

CDR3aa: CASGFTGEHTIYF
CDR3nt: TGTGCTAGTGGTTTCACGGGGGAGCACACCATATATTTT
len: 13
v_gene: TRBV12-5
j_gene: TRBJ1-3
d_gene: NA
abundance: NA

CDR3aa: CASSPGTGEGKAFF
CDR3nt: TGTGCCAGCAGCCCTGGGACAGGGGAAGGTAAAGCTTTCTTT
len: 14
v_gene: TRBV9
j_gene: TRBJ1-1
d_gene: TRBD1
abundance: NA

CDR3aa: CASSWGLAGVPHQNEQYF
CDR3nt: TGTGCCAGCAGCTGGGGACTAGCGGGAGTCCCCCACCAGAACGAGCAGTACTTC
len: 18
v_gene: TRBV5-6
j_gene: TRBJ2-7
d_gene: TRBD2
abundance: NA

CDR3aa: CASSHPRTGGGEAFF
CDR3nt: TGTGCCAGCAGTCACCCTCGGACAGGGGGTGGTGAAGCTTTCTTT
len: 15
v_gene: TRBV28
j_gene: TRBJ1-1
d_gene: TRBD1
abundance: NA